These T cell receptor beta chains were read from a single sample in a study of siplizumab effects on memory and regulatory T cells. Here immunoSEQ multiplex PCR was the method, and the copy in TCRdb shows in-frame clones only, minus some. The sample includes about 64,000 clones, just over 95% of them seen just once. Input material: naive CD8+ T cells sorted from blood. These receptors originate from a human donor in good health. Both conserved end residues are part of each CDR3. Each record gives: V gene, D gene, clone size, J gene, CDR3 DNA, CDR3 protein. D genes are given only for firm matches. Clone size is stated in some rows and not others, as once, few, many or a class when expanded.

v_call: TRBV5-1
d_call: NA
clone_size: NA
j_call: TRBJ1-1
cdr3_nt: TGCGCCAGCAGCTTGGGTATAGAGGCTGAAGCTTTCTTT
cdr3_aa: CASSLGIEAEAFF

v_call: TRBV9
d_call: TRBD2
clone_size: NA
j_call: TRBJ2-1
cdr3_nt: TGTGCCAGCAGCGTAGTGGGCGGGGGGGCCGTTGGTGAGCAGTTCTTC
cdr3_aa: CASSVVGGGAVGEQFF

v_call: TRBV25-1
d_call: TRBD1
clone_size: NA
j_call: TRBJ1-4
cdr3_nt: TGTGCCAGCAGTTTGACAGGGCTTAATGAAAAACTGTTTTTT
cdr3_aa: CASSLTGLNEKLFF

v_call: TRBV7-9
d_call: NA
clone_size: NA
j_call: TRBJ1-2
cdr3_nt: TGTGCCAGCAGCCCCCAGGAGGGGTTTAGCATCGATGGCTACACCTTC
cdr3_aa: CASSPQEGFSIDGYTF

v_call: TRBV27
d_call: NA
clone_size: NA
j_call: TRBJ1-2
cdr3_nt: TGTGCCAGCAGTTTAGCAGGGGATGGCTACACCTTC
cdr3_aa: CASSLAGDGYTF

v_call: TRBV27
d_call: NA
clone_size: NA
j_call: TRBJ1-5
cdr3_nt: TGTGCCAGCAGTTTCTCGCCTCAGGAGCCCCAGCATTTT
cdr3_aa: CASSFSPQEPQHF

v_call: TRBV19
d_call: TRBD1
clone_size: NA
j_call: TRBJ1-1
cdr3_nt: TGTGCCAGTAGTAACAGGGGGGGAACTGAAGCTTTCTTT
cdr3_aa: CASSNRGGTEAFF

v_call: TRBV19
d_call: NA
clone_size: NA
j_call: TRBJ1-1
cdr3_nt: TGTGCCAGCAGCTCACCGCAGGGCCTTCGGCCTGAAGCTTTCTTT
cdr3_aa: CASSSPQGLRPEAFF

v_call: TRBV9
d_call: NA
clone_size: NA
j_call: TRBJ2-1
cdr3_nt: TGTGCCAGCAGCGCTCCTTTGGTGTGGAATGAGCAGTTCTTC
cdr3_aa: CASSAPLVWNEQFF

v_call: TRBV9
d_call: TRBD2
clone_size: NA
j_call: TRBJ2-2
cdr3_nt: TGTGCCAGCAGCGTAGGAATACTAGCGGGGCCCAACACCGGGGAGCTGTTTTTT
cdr3_aa: CASSVGILAGPNTGELFF

v_call: TRBV2
d_call: NA
clone_size: NA
j_call: TRBJ1-6
cdr3_nt: TGTGCCAGCAGTGAAGTGGAGGCAAATTCACCCCTCCACTTT
cdr3_aa: CASSEVEANSPLHF

v_call: TRBV29-1
d_call: NA
clone_size: NA
j_call: TRBJ2-6
cdr3_nt: TGCAGCGTTGAAGATGGCGGGGGCTGGGCCAACGTCCTGACTTTC
cdr3_aa: CSVEDGGGWANVLTF

v_call: TRBV27
d_call: TRBD1
clone_size: NA
j_call: TRBJ2-7
cdr3_nt: TGTGCCAGCAGTTTATCGATCACAGGGGATACATCGATGTACTTC
cdr3_aa: CASSLSITGDTSMYF

v_call: TRBV4-1
d_call: TRBD2
clone_size: NA
j_call: TRBJ2-1
cdr3_nt: TGCGCCAGCAGCCAAGATCGACTAGCGGGGGGGCCGGGAAATGAGCAGTTCTTC
cdr3_aa: CASSQDRLAGGPGNEQFF

v_call: TRBV28
d_call: TRBD1
clone_size: NA
j_call: TRBJ1-4
cdr3_nt: TGTGCCAGCAGCACCGGGACAGGGTACGAAAAACTGTTTTTT
cdr3_aa: CASSTGTGYEKLFF

v_call: TRBV27
d_call: NA
clone_size: NA
j_call: TRBJ2-7
cdr3_nt: TGTGCCAGCAGTGCGGCAGGGGTGTACGAGCAGTACTTC
cdr3_aa: CASSAAGVYEQYF

v_call: TRBV6-5
d_call: NA
clone_size: NA
j_call: TRBJ2-7
cdr3_nt: TGTGCCAGCAGTACAGGGGGAGGGCACTACGAGCAGTACTTC
cdr3_aa: CASSTGGGHYEQYF

v_call: TRBV9
d_call: NA
clone_size: NA
j_call: TRBJ2-1
cdr3_nt: TGTGCCAGCAGCGTCGCAGACTCCTACAATGAGCAGTTCTTC
cdr3_aa: CASSVADSYNEQFF

v_call: TRBV29-1
d_call: TRBD1
clone_size: NA
j_call: TRBJ1-6
cdr3_nt: TGCAGCGTAGGGACAGGGATAGATTCACCCCTCCACTTT
cdr3_aa: CSVGTGIDSPLHF

v_call: TRBV9
d_call: NA
clone_size: once
j_call: TRBJ2-1
cdr3_nt: TGTGCCAGCAGCGTAACGTACAATGAGCAGTTCTTC
cdr3_aa: CASSVTYNEQFF

v_call: TRBV19
d_call: NA
clone_size: NA
j_call: TRBJ2-3
cdr3_nt: TGTGCCAGTAGTACTCAGGGGTTAGATACGCAGTATTTT
cdr3_aa: CASSTQGLDTQYF

v_call: TRBV19
d_call: NA
clone_size: NA
j_call: TRBJ1-2
cdr3_nt: TGTGCCAGTAGTCAGTTGGAAAACTATGGCTACACCTTC
cdr3_aa: CASSQLENYGYTF